The 10 T cell receptor beta chains below all came from one sample that was sequenced in a study of blood T cells in healthy people across ages. Sample-barcoded 5' priming and a J-beta primer mix drove a second PCR of roughly 6 to 12 cycles. Each CDR3 protein gets one entry after TCRdb re-called the 5' RACE reads with MiXCR. The sample lists 1.5 million to 2 million distinct CDR3 sequences; roughly two fifths were seen once. Sequencing was done on a sample of blood. Receptors originate from a human donor in good health.

V and J are TRBV20-1 and TRBJ1-1; D is uncertain. CDR1 and CDR2 from the germline V gene are DFQATT and SNEGSKA (reference sequence). V was cut by 2 bases and J by 4 bases, with 5 bases left in between. The CDR3 is 11 amino acids. The CDR3 region is CSARMSTEAFF. In nucleotides, the CDR3 is TGCAGTGCTAGAATGTCCACTGAAGCTTTCTTT.

This clonotype came up a few times. The rearrangement uses TRBV7-9 and TRBJ1-1; maybe TRBD1 (6 bases). The CDR3 extends over 11 amino acids. Germline CDR1 and CDR2: SEHNR and FQNEAQ (reference sequence). V was pared by 5 bases and J by 7 bases, with 8 bases between. CDR3 residues: CASSRTDEAFF. CDR3 nucleotides: TGTGCCAGCAGCCGGACAGATGAAGCTTTCTTT. Full variable domain (remainder filled in from reference TRBV7-9 and TRBJ1-1): DTGVSQNPRHKITKRGQNVTFRCDPISEHNRLYWYRQTLGQGPEFLTYFQNEAQLEKSRLLSDRFSAERPKGSFSTLEIQRTEQGDSAMYLCASSRTDEAFFGQGTRLTVV.

In DNA, the CDR3 is TGTGCCAGCAGCTTATCGGGCAACCCGAACACTGAAGCTTTCTTT. The encoded protein is CASSLSGNPNTEAFF. The chain is built from TRBV7-9 and TRBJ1-1; no clear D gene. The V end was cut by 2 bases, the J end by 1 base, with 11 bases between. The CDR3 has 15 residues. CDR1 is SEHNR, CDR2 FQNEAQ, per germline (reference sequence).

The rearrangement uses TRBV7-8 and TRBJ1-1; 7 bases map to TRBD1. V dropped 6 bases and J dropped 5; count of bases not matched to a gene: 15. This CDR3 spans 16 amino acids. Per germline, CDR1 SGHVS and CDR2 FQNEAQ. CDR3 amino acids: CASSSSSRGFLTEAFF. The CDR3 DNA reads as TGTGCCAGCAGTTCCTCCTCCAGGGGGTTTTTGACTGAAGCTTTCTTT.

As to this clonotype: A junction boundary mismatches the germline segment, possibly from a read error. CDR3 sequence reads: CAGSGGVGYTF. The CDR3, as DNA: TGTGCCGGCAGTGGGGGGGTTGGCTACACCTTC. The chain has TRBV25-1 and TRBJ1-2; weak D call: TRBD1 (5 bases). The CDR3 is 11 amino acids. CDR1 and CDR2 (germline): MGHDK, SYGVNS.

This clonotype was seen many times. The chain recombines TRBV7-9 with TRBJ1-2; no firm D call. The V and J ends lost 4 bases and 8 bases respectively, with 14 bases between them. Germline V lookup: CDR1 SEHNR, CDR2 FQNEAQ (reference sequence). CDR3 length: 13 residues. DNA for the CDR3: TGTGCCAGCAGCTCTCTGATCAATGGCGGCTACACCTTC. Protein sequence: CASSSLINGGYTF.

This clonotype was counted between two and nine times. A read error is possible here, since a much larger clone lies one base away. The chain carries TRBV20-1 and TRBJ1-2, with D uncertain. V lost 0 bases, J lost 8 bases, and 10 bases lay in between. The CDR3 has 12 amino acids. Germline lookup yields CDR1 DFQATT and CDR2 SNEGSKA (reference sequence). The CDR3 region is CSARDREGGYTF. For the CDR3, the DNA is TGCAGTGCTAGAGATCGGGAAGGGGGCTACACCTTC.

This chain joins TRBV20-1 and TRBJ2-1; 9 nucleotides align to TRBD2. V gave up 2 bases and J gave up 7 bases; unmatched junction bases: 9. Germline loops: CDR1 DFQATT, CDR2 SNEGSKA (reference sequence). There are 15 residues in the CDR3. DNA for the CDR3: TGCAGTGCTAGAAGGGGGATAGCGGGGGTAAATGAGCAGTTCTTC. Residues: CSARRGIAGVNEQFF.

This clonotype was seen many times. The chain links TRBV12-3 or TRBV12-4 to TRBJ1-1; possible D gene TRBD1, 5 bases. CDR3 length: 14 residues. V dropped 6 bases and J dropped 2 bases, with 13 bases sitting between them. The CDR3 reads CASSIPQGNTEAFF. CDR3 in DNA: TGTGCCAGCAGCATCCCCCAGGGAAACACTGAAGCTTTCTTT.

This clonotype has more than one count but fewer than ten. V gene TRBV15 combines with J gene TRBJ2-4; D unresolved. This CDR3 contains 15 residues. Trimming stripped 0 bases from V and 0 bases from J, with 6 bases between. CDR1 and CDR2 from the germline V gene are LNHNV and YYDKDF (reference sequence). CDR3 sequence reads: CATSREVLAKNIQYF. In DNA form, the CDR3 reads TGTGCCACCAGCAGAGAAGTTCTAGCCAAAAACATTCAGTACTTC.